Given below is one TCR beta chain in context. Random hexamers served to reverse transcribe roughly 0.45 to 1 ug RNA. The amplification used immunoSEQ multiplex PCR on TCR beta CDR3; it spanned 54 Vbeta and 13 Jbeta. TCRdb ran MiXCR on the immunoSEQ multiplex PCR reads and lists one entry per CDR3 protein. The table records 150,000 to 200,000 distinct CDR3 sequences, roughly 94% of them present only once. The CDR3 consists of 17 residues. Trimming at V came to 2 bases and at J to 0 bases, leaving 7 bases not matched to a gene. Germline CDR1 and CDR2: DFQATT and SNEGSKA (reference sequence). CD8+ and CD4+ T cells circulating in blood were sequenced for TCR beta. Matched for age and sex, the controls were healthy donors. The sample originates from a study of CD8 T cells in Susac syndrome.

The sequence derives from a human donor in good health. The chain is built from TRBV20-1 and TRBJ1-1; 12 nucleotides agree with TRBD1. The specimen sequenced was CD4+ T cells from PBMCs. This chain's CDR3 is CSARKTGTGGLNTEAFF. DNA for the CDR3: TGCAGTGCTAGAAAAACCGGGACAGGGGGCTTGAACACTGAAGCTTTCTTT.